These 14 T cell receptor beta chains came from one sample sequenced in a study of control samples from healthy donors and cancer patients. Some clones are missing from TCRdb's copy, which holds only in-frame ones; the method was immunoSEQ multiplex PCR. In the table there are about 170,000 clones, 80% to 95% of which are singletons. The specimen sequenced was blood. Receptors originate from a woman aged 55-70 years in good health.

This sequence joins TRBV6-5 and TRBJ2-2; 12 bases fit TRBD2. V shed 5 bases and J 6 bases; nucleotides not matched to a gene: 4. This CDR3 comprises 15 residues. Germline V gene data show CDR1 as MNHEY and CDR2 as SVGAGI. CDR3 sequence (DNA): TGTGCCAGCAGTCTAGCGGGGGGGTCGGCCGGGGAGCTGTTTTTT. It specifies CASSLAGGSAGELFF.

The rearrangement joins TRBV6-5 to TRBJ1-2, with a weak D call TRBD1 (5 bases). The length of the CDR3 is 15 residues. From germline, CDR1 is MNHEY and CDR2 SVGAGI. Trimming stripped 6 bases from V and 0 bases from J, with 14 bases between. CDR3 nucleotide sequence: TGTGCCAGCAGGGGAGTCCGGGGCCCTAACTATGGCTACACCTTC. Translating it yields CASRGVRGPNYGYTF.

The chain couples TRBV18 to TRBJ1-5, with a weak D call TRBD1 (5 bases). The CDR3 is made up of 15 amino acids. Germline V CDR1 and CDR2: KGHSH, LQKENI. Trimming cost V 1 base and J 0 bases, with 7 bases left between them. The CDR3 sequence is CASSPQQDSNQPQHF. For the CDR3, the DNA is TGTGCCAGCTCACCACAACAGGATAGCAATCAGCCCCAGCATTTT.

The J gene is TRBJ2-4, the V gene TRBV13, with 7 bases identical to TRBD2. V was clipped by 5 bases and J by 6 bases; unmatched bases: 10. CDR1 PRHDT and CDR2 FYEKMQ come from the germline V gene (reference sequence). The length of the CDR3 is 15 residues. Written as DNA, the CDR3 is TGTGCCAGCAGCCCTCCAATGGGGGGGTTAAACATTCAGTACTTC. Translation gives CASSPPMGGLNIQYF.

This chain links TRBV19 with TRBJ1-5, with D possibly TRBD1 on 6 matching bases. Per germline, CDR1 LNHDA and CDR2 SQIVND (reference sequence). Trimming removed 6 bases at V and 3 bases at J, with 12 bases between. The length of the CDR3 is 14 residues. CDR3 sequence reads: CASREGGANQPQHF. Written as DNA, the CDR3 is TGTGCCAGTAGGGAAGGGGGGGCCAATCAGCCCCAGCATTTT.

V usage is TRBV10-3 and J usage is TRBJ1-1; D gene uncertain. Looked up from germline, CDR1 is ENHRY and CDR2 is SYGVKD. The CDR3 covers 13 residues. Trimming took off 2 bases at V and 2 bases at J, with 6 bases between the two ends. The CDR3 nucleotides read TGTGCCATCAGTGAGGAACAAAACACTGAAGCTTTCTTT. Translated: CAISEEQNTEAFF.

This chain uses TRBV5-8 with TRBJ1-4, with D tentatively TRBD1 (5 bases). This CDR3 contains 16 residues. V lost 0 bases, J lost 2 bases, and 11 bases lay in between. Per germline, CDR1 SGHTS and CDR2 YDEGEE. CDR3 loop: CASSLAGAGTNEKLFF. The CDR3 DNA reads TGTGCCAGCAGCTTGGCCGGGGCGGGGACTAATGAAAAACTGTTTTTT.

The rearrangement joins TRBV12-1 to TRBJ2-7; the D call TRBD1 from the table was never checked on the DNA. TRBV12-1 is assigned pseudogene status. This CDR3 is 15 amino acids long. The chain's CDR3 is CASSSGTRCSYEQYF. In DNA form, the CDR3 reads TGTGCCAGCTCTTCTGGCACCCGATGCTCCTACGAGCAGTACTTC.

The chain is built from TRBV6-2 or TRBV6-3 and TRBJ1-2; D gene unclear. Germline V lookup: CDR1 MNHEY, CDR2 SVGEGT. V lost 5 bases and J lost 2, with 3 bases in between. This CDR3 comprises 11 residues. The CDR3 DNA is TGTGCCAGCAGTGGCAACTATGGCTACACCTTC. Translation: CASSGNYGYTF.

V usage is TRBV7-8 and J usage is TRBJ2-7; D gene ambiguous. CDR1 is SGHVS and CDR2 is FQNEAQ in the germline V gene. With 1 base removed from V and 6 bases from J, the gap between germline ends came to 10 bases. The CDR3 runs 13 residues. The CDR3 DNA reads TGTGCCAGCAGCTTAGGTTCGGGTCTCGAGCAGTACTTC. It yields the protein CASSLGSGLEQYF.

The V and J genes are TRBV11-2 and TRBJ1-3; unclear D gene. CDR1 is SGHAT and CDR2 is FQNNGV in the germline V gene. This CDR3 comprises 16 residues. The V and J ends lost 3 bases and 2 bases respectively, with 14 bases between them. The CDR3 DNA follows: TGTGCCAGCAGCTTCCAGGTTTTGGGTACTGGAAACACCATATATTTT. It is translated as CASSFQVLGTGNTIYF. Combining the CDR3 with reference TRBV11-2 and TRBJ1-3 gives the whole variable domain EAGVAQSPRYKIIEKRQSVAFWCNPISGHATLYWYQQILGQGPKLLIQFQNNGVVDDSQLPKDRFSAERLKGVDSTLKIQPAKLEDSAVYLCASSFQVLGTGNTIYFGEGSWLTVV.

The chain combines TRBV13 with TRBJ1-1; D ambiguous. Trimming cost V 3 bases and J 0 bases, with 14 bases left between them. This CDR3 spans 16 amino acids. Germline V gene data show CDR1 as PRHDT and CDR2 as FYEKMQ (reference sequence). Here the CDR3 reads CASSFPTHYVNTEAFF. In nucleotides, the CDR3 is TGTGCCAGCAGCTTCCCCACTCATTATGTGAACACTGAAGCTTTCTTT.

The V call is TRBV5-6, the J call TRBJ1-4, with D unresolved. This CDR3 region has 14 residues. Looked up from germline, CDR1 is SGHDT and CDR2 is YYEEEE. V lost 1 base to trimming and J lost 3 bases, with 7 bases between them. As DNA, the CDR3 is TGTGCCAGCAGCTTGATGGATGCTAATGAAAAACTGTTTTTT. Translation gives CASSLMDANEKLFF.

The V and J genes are TRBV4-1 and TRBJ1-6; no reliable D call. Germline values: CDR1 MGHRA, CDR2 YSYEKL. The CDR3 totals 15 residues. Trimming cost V 1 base and J 0 bases, with 4 bases left between them. As DNA, the CDR3 is TGCGCCAGCAGCCAAGGTATCTCCTATAATTCACCCCTCCACTTT. Encoded protein: CASSQGISYNSPLHF.